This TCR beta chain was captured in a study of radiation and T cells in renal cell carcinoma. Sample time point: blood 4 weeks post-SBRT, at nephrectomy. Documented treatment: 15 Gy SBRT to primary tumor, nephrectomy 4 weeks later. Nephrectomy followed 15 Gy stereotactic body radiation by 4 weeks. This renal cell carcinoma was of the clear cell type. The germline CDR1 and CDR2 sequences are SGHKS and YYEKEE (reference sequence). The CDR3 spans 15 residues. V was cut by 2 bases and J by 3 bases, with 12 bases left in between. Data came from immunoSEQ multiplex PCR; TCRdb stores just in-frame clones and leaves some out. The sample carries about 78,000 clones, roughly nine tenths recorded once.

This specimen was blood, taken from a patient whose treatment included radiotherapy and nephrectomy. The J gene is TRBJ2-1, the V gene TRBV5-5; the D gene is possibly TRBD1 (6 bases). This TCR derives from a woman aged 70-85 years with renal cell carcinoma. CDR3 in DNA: TGTGCCAGCAGCTTAGGTGGGGGCCTCTACAATGAGCAGTTCTTC. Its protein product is CASSLGGGLYNEQFF. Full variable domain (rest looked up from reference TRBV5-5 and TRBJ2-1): DAGVTQSPTHLIKTRGQQVTLRCSPISGHKSVSWYQQVLGQGPQFIFQYYEKEERGRGNFPDRFSARQFPNYSSELNVNALLLGDSALYLCASSLGGGLYNEQFFGPGTRLTVL.